These 20 T cell receptor beta chains were sequenced from one sample in a study of cytomegalovirus exposure and HLA in healthy donors. 13 Jbeta primers and 60 Vbeta primers were used for the PCR. Data came from immunoSEQ multiplex PCR; TCRdb stores just in-frame clones and leaves some out. The data hold 250,000 to 350,000 clones, with just over 70% observed a single time. Material: PBMCs. The origin of the receptors is a female donor in good health and CMV-seronegative.

The rearrangement links TRBV5-4 to TRBJ2-1; TRBD2 matches at 8 bases. J gave up 5 bases and V 3 bases, and 10 bases lay outside the gene matches. The CDR3 contains 16 residues. Germline-derived CDR1 and CDR2 are SGHNT and YYREEE (reference sequence). The CDR3 protein is CASSWGPAGADNEQFF. The CDR3 DNA sequence: TGTGCCAGCAGCTGGGGCCCAGCGGGAGCAGACAATGAGCAGTTCTTC.

This rearrangement joins TRBV2 to TRBJ1-1; the D gene is possibly TRBD1 (6 bases). Deletions cut 6 bases from V and 2 bases from J, with 16 bases between. Germline V gene sequence: CDR1 SNHLY, CDR2 FYNNEI. The CDR3 extends over 15 amino acids. The CDR3 sequence is CASRGAGAFNTEAFF. The CDR3 DNA follows: TGTGCCAGCAGGGGCGCGGGGGCCTTCAACACTGAAGCTTTCTTT.

This clone came up a few times. This rearrangement joins TRBV2 to TRBJ1-1; D is unresolved. The CDR3 totals 11 residues. The germline V gene has CDR1 SNHLY and CDR2 FYNNEI. V was pared by 2 bases and J by 6 bases, with 4 bases between. As DNA, the CDR3 is TGTGCCAGCAGTGAACACTCTGAAGCTTTCTTT. This sequence encodes CASSEHSEAFF. The full variable domain, with the rest looked up from reference TRBV2 and TRBJ1-1, is EPEVTQTPSHQVTQMGQEVILRCVPISNHLYFYWYRQILGQKVEFLVSFYNNEISEKSEIFDDQFSVERPDGSNFTLKIRSTKLEDSAMYFCASSEHSEAFFGQGTRLTVV.

This chain links TRBV15 with TRBJ2-7; D is perhaps TRBD2 (5 bases). V gave up 1 base and J gave up 3 bases, with 10 bases separating them. Per the germline V gene, CDR1 is LNHNV and CDR2 is YYDKDF (reference sequence). The CDR3 length is 14 residues. CDR3 amino acids: CATSRVTGIYEQYF. Written as DNA, the CDR3 is TGTGCCACCAGCAGAGTCACGGGAATCTACGAGCAGTACTTC.

This chain uses TRBV6-5 with TRBJ1-2; D gene uncertain. Germline loops: CDR1 MNHEY, CDR2 SVGAGI. The length of the CDR3 is 12 residues. Between the trimmed V and J ends, which lost 10 bases and 4 bases, there was a span of 13 bases. CDR3 DNA sequence: TGTGCCACTCAAGGGAGTCCCTATGGCTACACCTTC. The encoded protein is CATQGSPYGYTF.

This sequence joins TRBV7-8 and TRBJ2-5, with 9 bases matching TRBD1. The ends lost 4 bases at V and 1 base at J; junction bases unmatched: 4. The germline gives CDR1 SGHVS, CDR2 FQNEAQ. The CDR3 runs 15 residues. The CDR3 loop reads CASSSGTGSQETQYF. CDR3 DNA: TGTGCCAGCAGCTCCGGGACAGGGTCCCAAGAGACCCAGTACTTC.

The chain joins TRBV2 to TRBJ1-1; TRBD1 might be the D (5 bases). This CDR3 contains 14 residues. Germline loops: CDR1 SNHLY, CDR2 FYNNEI. The germline V and J ends were trimmed by 3 bases and 4 bases, with 12 bases remaining between them. The CDR3 bases are TGTGCCAGCAGTGATTCCAGGGTCGGCACTGAAGCTTTCTTT. It encodes CASSDSRVGTEAFF.

The chain joins TRBV30 to TRBJ2-7; a weak D match, TRBD2 (6 bases). Trimming took off 5 bases at V and 3 bases at J, with 14 bases between the two ends. Per germline, CDR1 GTSNPN and CDR2 SVGIG (reference sequence). This CDR3 spans 13 amino acids. As DNA, the CDR3 is TGTGCCTGGTCCTACTCGGAGGGCTACGAGCAGTACTTC. This gives the protein CAWSYSEGYEQYF.

The J gene is TRBJ2-3, the V gene TRBV7-6, with D uncertain. Germline V gene data show CDR1 as SGHVS and CDR2 as FNYEAQ. V was cut by 1 base and J by 0 bases, with 2 bases left in between. This CDR3 has 13 residues. The CDR3 is CASSLVSTDTQYF. CDR3 bases: TGTGCCAGCAGCTTAGTAAGCACAGATACGCAGTATTTT.

This rearrangement joins TRBV4-1 to TRBJ1-5; D remains ambiguous. Per the germline V gene, CDR1 is MGHRA and CDR2 is YSYEKL. Trimming removed 5 bases at V and 4 bases at J, with 12 bases between. The CDR3 runs to 14 residues. This chain's CDR3 is CASSNPPGNQPQHF. For the CDR3, the DNA is TGCGCCAGCAGCAACCCTCCCGGGAATCAGCCCCAGCATTTT.

The rearrangement links TRBV19 to TRBJ1-5; D gene unclear. V lost 0 bases and J 7 bases, leaving 16 bases between the germline ends. This CDR3 is built from 16 residues. In germline, CDR1 is LNHDA, CDR2 SQIVND (reference sequence). This CDR3 is CASSIDPRVPGQPQHF. CDR3 in DNA: TGTGCCAGTAGTATAGATCCGCGGGTACCGGGCCAGCCCCAGCATTTT.

This clone was observed once. CDR3 amino acids: CAISESQGYVFTF. The DNA for the CDR3 is TGTGCCATCAGTGAGAGCCAGGGCTACGTTTTTACCTTC. The chain combines TRBV10-3 with TRBJ1-2; a weak D match, TRBD1 (5 bases). This CDR3 is built from 13 residues. V was clipped by 2 bases and J by 14 bases, with 18 bases between them. CDR1 ENHRY and CDR2 SYGVKD come from the germline V gene.

This chain links TRBV5-1 with TRBJ2-7; TRBD2 aligns across 7 bases. With V trimmed by 1 base and J by 6 bases, 7 bases remained unmatched. Germline loops: CDR1 SGHRS, CDR2 YFSETQ. The CDR3 has 14 residues. CDR3 amino acids: CASSLNYGGSEQYF. In nucleotides, the CDR3 is TGCGCCAGCAGCTTGAATTACGGCGGGAGCGAGCAGTACTTC. The entire variable domain, with the rest obtained from reference TRBV5-1 and TRBJ2-7, is as follows: KAGVTQTPRYLIKTRGQQVTLSCSPISGHRSVSWYQQTPGQGLQFLFEYFSETQRNKGNFPGRFSGRQFSNSRSEMNVSTLELGDSALYLCASSLNYGGSEQYFGPGTRLTVT.

There are a few counts of this clone. The rearrangement joins TRBV5-1 to TRBJ1-2; TRBD1 matches 10 bases. The CDR3 length is 15 residues. J gave up 1 base and V 4 bases, and 4 bases lay outside the gene matches. Germline V lookup: CDR1 SGHRS, CDR2 YFSETQ. The CDR3 protein is CASSTGTGVNYGYTF. The CDR3 DNA is TGCGCCAGCAGCACCGGGACAGGGGTTAACTATGGCTACACCTTC.

The V and J genes are TRBV6-6 and TRBJ2-1, with TRBD2 identical over 7 bases. V lost 7 bases to trimming and J lost 1 base; unmatched junction nucleotides: 4. This CDR3 spans 14 amino acids. Germline loops: CDR1 MNHNY, CDR2 SVGAGI (reference sequence). The CDR3 sequence is CASTGGSSYNEQFF. The DNA of the CDR3 is TGTGCCAGCACTGGCGGGAGTTCCTACAATGAGCAGTTCTTC.

The J gene is TRBJ2-7, the V gene TRBV11-3; no firm D call. The germline V and J ends were trimmed by 1 base and 2 bases, with 6 bases remaining between them. Germline values: CDR1 SGHNT, CDR2 YENEEA. The length of the CDR3 is 13 residues. CDR3 sequence: CASSLGGTYEQYF. The CDR3, as DNA: TGTGCCAGCAGCTTAGGAGGCACCTACGAGCAGTACTTC.

This chain uses TRBV18 with TRBJ1-5; D perhaps matches TRBD1 (6 bases). The V and J ends lost 1 base and 2 bases respectively, with 9 bases between them. This CDR3 contains 15 residues. Germline CDR1 is KGHSH and CDR2 is LQKENI. The CDR3 DNA reads TGTGCCAGCTCACCACAGGGGGTGGGCAATCAGCCCCAGCATTTT. Residues: CASSPQGVGNQPQHF.

The chain joins TRBV11-3 to TRBJ2-1; D remains unclear. V was trimmed by 6 bases and J by 0 bases, leaving 9 bases between them. The CDR3 extends over 14 amino acids. Germline V gene data show CDR1 as SGHNT and CDR2 as YENEEA. The CDR3 DNA reads TGTGCCAGCAGGTCCGGCGGCTCCTACAATGAGCAGTTCTTC. It is translated as CASRSGGSYNEQFF.

The chain links TRBV9 to TRBJ1-6; unclear D gene. The CDR3 covers 18 residues. Germline V gene data show CDR1 as SGDLS and CDR2 as YYNGEE. Trimming left V 0 bases short and J 7 bases short, with 20 bases between. CDR3 loop: CASSVGSGNPANNSPLHF. The CDR3 bases are TGTGCCAGCAGCGTAGGCTCGGGTAACCCAGCTAACAATTCACCCCTCCACTTT.

This clone turned up a few times. The rearrangement joins TRBV9 to TRBJ2-1; TRBD1 might be the D (5 bases). This CDR3 has 13 residues. Trimming shortened V by 0 bases and J by 5 bases, and 6 bases separated the two germline ends. CDR1 is SGDLS, CDR2 YYNGEE, per germline. CDR3 amino acids: CASSVVGDNEQFF. DNA for the CDR3: TGTGCCAGCAGCGTAGTAGGGGACAATGAGCAGTTCTTC.